This T cell receptor (beta chain) was found in a study of blood T cell repertoires in COVID-19. Looking at the study overall: Specimens from acute and convalescent COVID-19 originated in the United States, Italy and Spain. PBMCs, B-cell-depleted T cells, or T cells provided the cDNA or gDNA that made up the material.

Patients from Seattle were sampled longitudinally, starting during active infection. Trimming removed 5 bases from V and 4 bases from J; junction bases left unmatched: 2. The CDR3 loop spans 13 amino acids. Germline CDR1 is MNHEY and CDR2 is SVGAGI. In the authors' methods: Amplification of reference gene primers was used by the study to estimate nucleated cell counts. Profiling relied on immunoSEQ multiplex PCR, and the TCRdb table lists in-frame clones only, not all of them. D and trimming were read from the DNA, whereas the V and J calls and clone size are those reported in that table. The sample yields approximately 13,000 clones, around three quarters seen once.

Sequences were obtained from peripheral blood. The clonotype originates from a man aged 60 to 75 with COVID-19, enrolled during active disease. V gene TRBV6-5 combines with J gene TRBJ1-5; 7 bases line up with TRBD1. The CDR3 sequence is CASSTGVNQPQHF. DNA for the CDR3: TGTGCCAGCAGTACAGGGGTGAATCAGCCCCAGCATTTT.